The clone carrying this TCR beta chain was seen a few times. Antigen: not known. Germline V gene data show CDR1 as LNHDA and CDR2 as SQIVND (reference sequence). V lost 1 base and J lost 5, with 14 bases in between. The CDR3 has 15 amino acids. TCRdb used MiXCR to reprocess the reads, holding one entry per CDR3 protein. Among approximately 6,100 distinct CDR3 sequences listed, around 52% were seen once. These data come from a study of T cell repertoires in cytomegalovirus infection. Whole-study results and caveats: HLA-C-restricted TCR beta clonotypes specific for CMV led the ex vivo response.

Source material: PBMCs, sequenced either directly or after in vitro stimulation (not recorded which). This chain connects TRBV19 to TRBJ2-5, with a tentative D call TRBD1 (5 bases). The source of this sequence is a human donor in good health (CMV status not recorded). Some clones in this sample may be carry-over from other donors' samples. CDR3 region: CASSIGVGAWETQYF. CDR3 in DNA: TGTGCCAGTAGTATAGGAGTAGGGGCTTGGGAGACCCAGTACTTC. The entire variable domain, with the rest obtained from reference TRBV19 and TRBJ2-5, is as follows: DGGITQSPKYLFRKEGQNVTLSCEQNLNHDAMYWYRQDPGQGLRLIYYSQIVNDFQKGDIAEGYSVSREKKESFPLTVTSAQKNPTAFYLCASSIGVGAWETQYFGPGTRLLVL.